One and the same sample provided the 26 T cell receptor beta chains below, sequenced in a study of shared clonotypes between healthy human individuals. Sequencing used immunoSEQ multiplex PCR; TCRdb keeps in-frame clones, though not all of them. The sample lists around 2,100,000 clones, approximately 95% occurring once. Only CD45RO-negative cells positively selected for CCR7 counted as naive CD8 cells, so terminally differentiated effector memory CD45RA+ cells were excluded. The sequenced material came from naive CD8+ T cells sorted from blood. The receptors come from a man between 18 and 29 years old in good health.

This rearrangement joins TRBV9 to TRBJ2-3, with D perhaps TRBD1 or TRBD2 (5 bases each). Germline CDR1 and CDR2: SGDLS and YYNGEE. The CDR3 spans 15 residues. V shed 4 bases and J shed 6 bases, with 18 bases lying between them. The DNA of the CDR3 is TGTGCCAGCAGCCCGACGGGGACCGTCACTGATACGCAGTATTTT. Its protein is CASSPTGTVTDTQYF. Using reference TRBV9 and TRBJ2-3 for the parts outside the CDR3, the full variable domain is DSGVTQTPKHLITATGQRVTLRCSPRSGDLSVYWYQQSLDQGLQFLIQYYNGEERAKGNILERFSAQQFPDLHSELNLSSLELGDSALYFCASSPTGTVTDTQYFGPGTRLTVL.

The V and J genes are TRBV27 and TRBJ1-1, with D possibly matching TRBD1 (5 bases). Trimming removed 5 bases at V and 1 base at J, with 23 bases between. The CDR3 is made up of 18 amino acids. Germline assignment: CDR1 MNHEY and CDR2 SMNVEV (reference sequence). The CDR3 protein is CASSPHRWVEAQNTEAFF. In DNA, the CDR3 is TGTGCCAGCAGTCCACACAGGTGGGTTGAGGCCCAGAACACTGAAGCTTTCTTT.

The V and J genes are TRBV2 and TRBJ2-3; 11 nucleotides match TRBD2. Germline V gives CDR1 SNHLY, CDR2 FYNNEI. The CDR3 runs 18 residues. The V segment lost 2 bases and the J segment 5 bases; nucleotides outside the gene matches: 12. CDR3: CASSETVYSGGAGDTQYF. CDR3 bases: TGTGCCAGCAGTGAAACCGTATATAGCGGGGGGGCTGGAGATACGCAGTATTTT.

The chain links TRBV4-1 to TRBJ2-7, with 11 bases identical to TRBD2. After removal of 5 bases from V and 3 bases from J, the junction contained 6 bases not matched to a gene. The germline V gene encodes CDR1 MGHRA and CDR2 YSYEKL. The CDR3 has 15 residues. Here the CDR3 DNA reads TGCGCCAGCAGCGGGTCTAGCGGGGGGAACTACGAGCAGTACTTC. The encoded protein is CASSGSSGGNYEQYF.

This chain joins TRBV27 and TRBJ2-2; 7 bases match TRBD1. Trimming cost V 5 bases and J 3 bases; bases outside gene matches: 3. The germline V gene encodes CDR1 MNHEY and CDR2 SMNVEV (reference sequence). This CDR3 is 14 amino acids long. The CDR3 loop is CASSMGQHTGELFF. The CDR3 coding sequence is TGTGCCAGCAGTATGGGACAGCACACCGGGGAGCTGTTTTTT.

V and J are TRBV6-7 and TRBJ2-3; D is perhaps TRBD1 or TRBD2 (5 bases each). TRBV6-7 is marked as an open reading frame, function uncertain. V dropped 2 bases and J dropped 2 bases, with 11 bases sitting between them. The CDR3 runs 15 residues. The CDR3 reads CASSYGGSYTDTQYF. The CDR3 nucleotides read TGTGCCAGCAGTTACGGGGGTTCTTACACAGATACGCAGTATTTT.

CDR3 coding DNA: TGTGCCAGCAGCCTAGCGGGGTGGGGGCAGATTGAAAAACTGTTTTTT. It codes for CASSLAGWGQIEKLFF. V gene TRBV11-2 combines with J gene TRBJ1-4, with D possibly being TRBD1 (6 bases). This CDR3 contains 16 residues. With 5 bases removed from V and 7 bases from J, the gap between germline ends came to 20 bases. Germline V gene data show CDR1 as SGHAT and CDR2 as FQNNGV.

The chain links TRBV6-5 to TRBJ2-1, with TRBD2 matching 9 bases. The CDR3 consists of 15 residues. V shed 6 bases and J 5 bases; nucleotides not matched to a gene: 8. Germline CDR1 and CDR2: MNHEY and SVGAGI. Here the CDR3 DNA reads TGTGCCAGCAGCTACCGCGTAGCGGGAGACAATGAGCAGTTCTTC. Translation gives CASSYRVAGDNEQFF.

The V and J genes are TRBV5-5 and TRBJ2-7, with D possibly being TRBD1 (6 bases). V was trimmed by 3 bases and J by 7 bases, leaving 17 bases between them. Germline CDR1 SGHKS, CDR2 YYEKEE (reference sequence). The CDR3 runs to 14 residues. The CDR3 bases are TGTGCCAGCAGCTGGGGTCAGGGGTTAGGGGAGCAGTACTTC. The encoded protein is CASSWGQGLGEQYF.

The chain carries TRBV7-2 and TRBJ1-3; D call uncertain. CDR3 size: 17 residues. CDR1 and CDR2 from the germline V gene are SGHTA and FQGNSA. V shed 0 bases and J shed 9 bases, with 21 bases lying between them. CDR3 in DNA: TGTGCCAGCAGCTTAGCGATATATACAACGGCGGAACCCACCATATATTTT. Translating gives CASSLAIYTTAEPTIYF.

The J gene is TRBJ1-2, the V gene TRBV5-6, with 7 positions matching TRBD1. The V segment lost 5 bases and the J segment 4 bases; nucleotides outside the gene matches: 5. Germline-derived CDR1 and CDR2 are SGHDT and YYEEEE. The CDR3 totals 13 residues. The CDR3 loop reads CASSGTVLYGYTF. The CDR3 nucleotides read TGTGCCAGCAGTGGGACAGTCCTCTATGGCTACACCTTC.

The chain is built from TRBV7-8 and TRBJ1-5, with D tentatively TRBD1 (5 bases). V lost 4 bases and J 9 bases, leaving 13 bases between the germline ends. There are 13 residues in the CDR3. The V gene's germline CDR1 is SGHVS and CDR2 FQNEAQ. The CDR3 spells CASSSGRLMPQHF. The CDR3 nucleotides read TGTGCCAGCAGCTCGGGACGGTTGATGCCCCAGCATTTT.

This chain links TRBV11-2 with TRBJ2-3; D is uncertain. This CDR3 has 14 amino acids. Germline CDR1 is SGHAT and CDR2 is FQNNGV. Trimming left V 3 bases short and J 2 bases short, with 9 bases between. The chain's CDR3 is CASSLGSYTDTQYF. CDR3 bases: TGTGCCAGCAGCTTGGGCAGTTACACAGATACGCAGTATTTT. The whole variable domain, filled in from reference TRBV11-2 and TRBJ2-3, reads EAGVAQSPRYKIIEKRQSVAFWCNPISGHATLYWYQQILGQGPKLLIQFQNNGVVDDSQLPKDRFSAERLKGVDSTLKIQPAKLEDSAVYLCASSLGSYTDTQYFGPGTRLTVL.

This clone has only one observation. The junction departs from germline at one end; a sequencing error may be responsible. V gene TRBV4-1 combines with J gene TRBJ2-2; D is unclear. CDR3 size: 14 residues. CDR1 and CDR2 from the germline V gene are MGHRA and YSYEKL. The CDR3 DNA is TGCGCCAGCAGCCAAGATGAGAACCCCGGGGAGCTGTTTTTT. Its translation is CASSQDENPGELFF.

The V and J genes are TRBV7-9 and TRBJ1-1; maybe TRBD1 (5 bases). Trimming stripped 7 bases from V and 0 bases from J, with 12 bases between. Germline values: CDR1 SEHNR, CDR2 FQNEAQ (reference sequence). The CDR3 sequence is 14 residues long. The CDR3 here is CASKGVTVNTEAFF. The CDR3 DNA sequence: TGTGCCAGCAAAGGAGTGACAGTGAACACTGAAGCTTTCTTT.

The chain links TRBV10-1 to TRBJ2-4; D is possibly TRBD2 (5 bases). The germline V gene has CDR1 WNHNN and CDR2 SYGVQD (reference sequence). The CDR3 extends over 14 amino acids. V lost 2 bases, J lost 8 bases, and 13 bases lay in between. The CDR3 region is CASSEPGRVDIQYF. CDR3 bases: TGCGCCAGCAGTGAGCCGGGAAGGGTAGACATTCAGTACTTC.

For this clone: The sample has other DNA sequences that encode this CDR3 too. V and J are TRBV7-9 and TRBJ2-7; tentatively, D is TRBD1 (5 bases). This CDR3 region has 13 residues. Germline values: CDR1 SEHNR, CDR2 FQNEAQ (reference sequence). V lost 4 bases and J 3 bases, leaving 10 bases between the germline ends. The CDR3 loop reads CASSSRVGYEQYF. The CDR3 nucleotides are TGTGCCAGCAGCTCCAGGGTGGGCTACGAGCAGTACTTC.

J is TRBJ2-5 and V is TRBV6-1, with D possibly matching TRBD1 (8 bases). Germline CDR1 MNHNS, CDR2 SASEGT. Trimming took 2 bases from V and 5 from J, leaving 12 bases between them. The CDR3 sequence is 14 residues long. CDR3 sequence reads: CASSEPQGGETQYF. CDR3 in DNA: TGTGCCAGCAGTGAACCACAGGGGGGGGAGACCCAGTACTTC.

The rearrangement joins TRBV2 to TRBJ2-7, with D possibly being TRBD1 (6 bases). Per germline, CDR1 SNHLY and CDR2 FYNNEI. This CDR3 region has 15 residues. V gave up 6 bases and J gave up 0 bases, with 15 bases separating them. Here the CDR3 DNA reads TGTGCCAGCAGGACCACAGGGCCCTCCTCCTACGAGCAGTACTTC. As protein: CASRTTGPSSYEQYF.

As regards this clone: This sample also contains other DNA sequences that code for the same CDR3. The rearrangement joins TRBV7-9 to TRBJ1-2; 10 bases match TRBD1. CDR1 SEHNR and CDR2 FQNEAQ come from the germline V gene (reference sequence). CDR3 length: 13 residues. V lost 5 bases and J lost 6; bases outside the gene matches: 3. CDR3 loop: CASSLGTGDGYTF. CDR3 nucleotide sequence: TGTGCCAGCAGCCTTGGGACAGGGGATGGCTACACCTTC.

This clone is a singleton in its sample. This chain uses TRBV11-2 with TRBJ2-7; tentatively, D is TRBD1 (6 bases). This CDR3 has 14 residues. Trimming took off 5 bases at V and 3 bases at J, with 14 bases between the two ends. Germline V CDR1 and CDR2: SGHAT, FQNNGV. The DNA for the CDR3 is TGTGCCAGCAGCATCCACCGGGACATCTACGAGCAGTACTTC. Translating it yields CASSIHRDIYEQYF.

Turning to this clone: Compared with germline, one end of the junction differs, possibly owing to a read error. The chain joins TRBV7-7 to TRBJ2-1, with D possibly being TRBD2 (6 bases). The CDR3 consists of 13 residues. The germline gives CDR1 SSHAT, CDR2 FNYEAQ (reference sequence). CDR3 coding DNA: TGTGCTAGCAGCTTAACCGGGGGCAATGAGCAGTTCTTC. Translated: CASSLTGGNEQFF.

The chain combines TRBV7-9 with TRBJ2-1; TRBD2 agrees at 13 bases. The V gene's germline CDR1 is SEHNR and CDR2 FQNEAQ (reference sequence). V lost 5 bases, J lost 2 bases, and 3 bases stayed unmatched. This CDR3 is 16 amino acids long. CDR3 DNA: TGTGCCAGCAGCCAAGGACTAGCGGGAGCCTACAATGAGCAGTTCTTC. As protein: CASSQGLAGAYNEQFF.

The chain joins TRBV10-3 to TRBJ2-1; tentative D call: TRBD2 (6 bases). This CDR3 comprises 13 residues. Germline assignment: CDR1 ENHRY and CDR2 SYGVKD. The chain's CDR3 is CASGGGNQDEQFF. CDR3 coding DNA: TGTGCTAGCGGTGGGGGGAATCAAGATGAGCAGTTCTTC.

The genes are TRBV7-6 and TRBJ1-1; the D gene is possibly TRBD1 (5 bases). Trimming left V 3 bases short and J 4 bases short, with 15 bases between. Germline V lookup: CDR1 SGHVS, CDR2 FNYEAQ. This CDR3 comprises 15 residues. CDR3: CASSFGGREVTEAFF. DNA for the CDR3: TGTGCCAGCAGCTTTGGCGGCAGGGAGGTCACTGAAGCTTTCTTT. Together with reference TRBV7-6 and TRBJ1-1, the CDR3 gives the full variable domain: GAGVSQSPRYKVTKRGQDVALRCDPISGHVSLYWYRQALGQGPEFLTYFNYEAQQDKSGLPNDRFSAERPEGSISTLTIQRTEQRDSAMYRCASSFGGREVTEAFFGQGTRLTVV.

This clone was counted between two and nine times. The same CDR3 can be traced to other DNA sequences in this sample. As DNA, the CDR3 is TGTGCCAGCAGCCGGGGACTTGGAGAGCAGTACTTC. As protein: CASSRGLGEQYF. The V call is TRBV7-9, the J call TRBJ2-7, with D perhaps TRBD2 (6 bases). Trimming left V 5 bases short and J 7 bases short, with 12 bases between. The CDR3 is made up of 12 amino acids. Per germline, CDR1 SEHNR and CDR2 FQNEAQ (reference sequence).